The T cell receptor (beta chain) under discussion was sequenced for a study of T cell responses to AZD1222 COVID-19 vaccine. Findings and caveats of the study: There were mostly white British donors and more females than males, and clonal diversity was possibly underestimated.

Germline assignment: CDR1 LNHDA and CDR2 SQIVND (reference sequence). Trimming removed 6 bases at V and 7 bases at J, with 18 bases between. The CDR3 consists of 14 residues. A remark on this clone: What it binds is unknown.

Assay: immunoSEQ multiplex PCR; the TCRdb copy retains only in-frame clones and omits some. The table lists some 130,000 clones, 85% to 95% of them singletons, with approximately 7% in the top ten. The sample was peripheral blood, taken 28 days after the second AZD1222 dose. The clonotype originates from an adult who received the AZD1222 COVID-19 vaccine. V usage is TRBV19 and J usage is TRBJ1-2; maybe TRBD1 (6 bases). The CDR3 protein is CASSPQGLSFGYTF. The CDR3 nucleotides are TGTGCCAGTAGCCCACAGGGACTGAGTTTTGGCTACACCTTC.